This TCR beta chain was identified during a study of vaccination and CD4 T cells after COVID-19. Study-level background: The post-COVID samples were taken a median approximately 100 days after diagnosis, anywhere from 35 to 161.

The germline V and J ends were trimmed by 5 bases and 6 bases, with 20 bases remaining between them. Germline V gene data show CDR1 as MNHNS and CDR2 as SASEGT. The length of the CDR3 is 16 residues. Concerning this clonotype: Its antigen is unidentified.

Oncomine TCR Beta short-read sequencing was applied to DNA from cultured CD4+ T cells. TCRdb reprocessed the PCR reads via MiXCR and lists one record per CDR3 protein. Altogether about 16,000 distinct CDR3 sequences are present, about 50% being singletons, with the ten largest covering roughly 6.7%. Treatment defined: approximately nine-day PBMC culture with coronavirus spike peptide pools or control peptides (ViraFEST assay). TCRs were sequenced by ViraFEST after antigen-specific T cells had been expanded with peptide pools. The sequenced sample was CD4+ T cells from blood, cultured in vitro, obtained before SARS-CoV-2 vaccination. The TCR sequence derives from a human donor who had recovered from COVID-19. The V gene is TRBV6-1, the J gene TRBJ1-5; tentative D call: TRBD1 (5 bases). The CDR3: CASSLIRDGGSQPQHF. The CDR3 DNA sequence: TGTGCCAGCAGTCTAATCCGGGACGGCGGTAGTCAGCCCCAGCATTTT.